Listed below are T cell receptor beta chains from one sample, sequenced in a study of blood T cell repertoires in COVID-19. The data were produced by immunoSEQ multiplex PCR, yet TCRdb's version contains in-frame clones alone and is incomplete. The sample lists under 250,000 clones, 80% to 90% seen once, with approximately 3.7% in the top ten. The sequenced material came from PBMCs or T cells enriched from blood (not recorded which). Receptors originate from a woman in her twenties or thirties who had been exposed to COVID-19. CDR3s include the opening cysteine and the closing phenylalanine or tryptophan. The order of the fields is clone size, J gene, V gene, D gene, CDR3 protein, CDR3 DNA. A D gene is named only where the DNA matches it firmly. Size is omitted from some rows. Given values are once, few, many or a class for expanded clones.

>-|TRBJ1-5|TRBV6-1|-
CASSEMGSHRNQPQHF
TGTGCCAGCAGTGAAATGGGCAGCCATCGCAATCAGCCCCAGCATTTT
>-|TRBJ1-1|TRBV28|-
CASSLPGRNTEAFF
TGTGCCAGCAGTTTACCCGGGAGGAACACTGAAGCTTTCTTT
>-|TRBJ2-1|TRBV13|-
CASSLFSGLVYNEQFF
TGTGCCAGCAGCTTGTTCTCGGGACTCGTATACAATGAGCAGTTCTTC
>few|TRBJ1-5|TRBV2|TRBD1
CASRSGGGGNQPQHF
TGTGCCAGCAGATCAGGGGGAGGAGGCAATCAGCCCCAGCATTTT
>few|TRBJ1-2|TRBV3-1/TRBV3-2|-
CASSPGGKGGYTF
TGTGCCAGCAGCCCGGGGGGGAAAGGCGGCTACACCTTC
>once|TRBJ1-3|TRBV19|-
CASTPGAGNTIYF
TGTGCCAGTACTCCAGGGGCTGGAAACACCATATATTTT
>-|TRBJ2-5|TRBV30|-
CAWSLVGAMETQYF
TGTGCCTGGAGTTTAGTGGGAGCGATGGAGACCCAGTACTTC
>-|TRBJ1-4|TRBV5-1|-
CASSFGTQNRNEKLFF
TGCGCCAGCAGCTTCGGGACTCAAAACCGGAATGAAAAACTGTTTTTT
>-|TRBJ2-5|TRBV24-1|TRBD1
CATSPGTGGKRETQYF
TGTGCCACGTCGCCGGGGACAGGGGGTAAGAGAGAGACCCAGTACTTC
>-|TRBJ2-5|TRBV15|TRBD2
CATSSVKLAYQETQYF
TGTGCCACCAGCAGTGTGAAACTAGCGTACCAAGAGACCCAGTACTTC
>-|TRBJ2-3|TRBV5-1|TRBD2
CASSLGLAGASSTDTQYF
TGCGCCAGCAGCTTGGGGTTAGCGGGAGCTTCTAGCACAGATACGCAGTATTTT
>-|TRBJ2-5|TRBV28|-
CASNSETKYQETQYF
TGTGCCAGCAATTCTGAGACAAAGTACCAAGAGACCCAGTACTTC
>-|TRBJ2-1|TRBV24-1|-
CATSDPRGRAGYEQFF
TGTGCCACCAGTGATCCTAGGGGGAGGGCGGGGTATGAGCAGTTCTTC
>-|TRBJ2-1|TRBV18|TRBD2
CASSPLGGSNEQFF
TGTGCCAGCTCACCCCTAGGCGGGAGCAATGAGCAGTTCTTC
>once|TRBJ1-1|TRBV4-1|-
CASSQDPQLTEAFF
TGCGCCAGCAGCCAAGATCCGCAACTCACTGAAGCTTTCTTT
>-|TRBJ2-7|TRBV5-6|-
CASSLAQGSYEQYF
TGTGCCAGCAGCTTGGCACAGGGTTCCTACGAGCAGTACTTC
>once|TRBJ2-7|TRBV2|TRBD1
CASTTLTGVDEQYF
TGTGCCAGCACTACCTTGACAGGGGTCGACGAGCAGTACTTC
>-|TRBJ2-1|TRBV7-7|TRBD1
CASSLEGTGPNEQFF
TGTGCCAGCAGCTTAGAAGGGACAGGGCCCAATGAGCAGTTCTTC
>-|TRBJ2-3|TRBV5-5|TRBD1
CASSFGQGTDTQYF
TGTGCCAGCAGCTTCGGACAGGGGACAGATACGCAGTATTTT
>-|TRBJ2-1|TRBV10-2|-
CASSDRGEQFF
TGCGCCAGCAGCGACCGAGGGGAGCAGTTCTTC
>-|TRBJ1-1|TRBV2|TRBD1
CASRRGLSTEAFF
TGTGCCAGCAGGAGGGGGCTATCCACTGAAGCTTTCTTT
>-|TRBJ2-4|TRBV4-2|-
CASSLEQGVTKNIQYF
TGTGCCAGCAGCCTTGAACAGGGAGTAACCAAAAACATTCAGTACTTC
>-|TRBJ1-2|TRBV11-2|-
CASSDLQGYGYTF
TGTGCCAGCAGCGATCTCCAGGGCTATGGCTACACCTTC
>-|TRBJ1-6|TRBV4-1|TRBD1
CASSQVGSRGIKNSPLHF
TGCGCCAGCAGCCAAGTGGGGAGCAGGGGGATAAAGAATTCACCCCTCCACTTT
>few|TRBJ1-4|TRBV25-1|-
CASSEARSNEKLFF
TGTGCCAGCAGTGAAGCCAGGTCTAATGAAAAACTGTTTTTT
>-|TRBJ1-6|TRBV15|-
CATSREVGTDDSPLHF
TGTGCCACCAGCAGAGAGGTCGGAACAGATGATTCACCCCTCCACTTT
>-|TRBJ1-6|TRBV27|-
CASSFFGGRMDSPLHF
TGTGCCAGCAGTTTCTTCGGGGGGCGCATGGATTCACCCCTCCACTTT
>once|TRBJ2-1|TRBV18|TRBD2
CASSPSAGAGSYNEQFF
TGTGCCAGCTCACCCTCAGCGGGAGCGGGATCCTACAATGAGCAGTTCTTC
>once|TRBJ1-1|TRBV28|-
CASRGVWEEAFF
TGTGCCAGCAGAGGGGTATGGGAAGAAGCTTTCTTT
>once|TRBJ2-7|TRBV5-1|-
CASSLVAASGMSEQYF
TGCGCCAGCAGCTTGGTGGCAGCCTCGGGTATGTCCGAGCAGTACTTC
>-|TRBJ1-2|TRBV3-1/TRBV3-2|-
CASSQKEGGYGYTF
TGTGCCAGCAGCCAGAAGGAGGGGGGGTATGGCTACACCTTC
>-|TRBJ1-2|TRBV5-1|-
CASQWAGGYGYTF
TGCGCCAGCCAGTGGGCAGGAGGGTATGGCTACACCTTC
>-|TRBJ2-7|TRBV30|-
CAWSAGVAGASYEQYF
TGTGCCTGGAGTGCCGGGGTGGCAGGGGCTTCCTACGAGCAGTACTTC
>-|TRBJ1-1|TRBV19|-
CASSLGGQANTEAFF
TGTGCCAGTAGTCTTGGCGGGCAGGCCAACACTGAAGCTTTCTTT
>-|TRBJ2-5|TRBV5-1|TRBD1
CASSPDSTGGFGETQYF
TGCGCCAGCAGTCCCGATTCGACAGGGGGTTTCGGGGAGACCCAGTACTTC
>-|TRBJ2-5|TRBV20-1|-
CSASTGTVETQYF
TGCAGTGCTAGTACAGGGACCGTCGAGACCCAGTACTTC
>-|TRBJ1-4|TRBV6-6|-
CASSPGGHSEKLFF
TGTGCCAGCTCCCCGGGGGGGCACTCTGAAAAACTGTTTTTT
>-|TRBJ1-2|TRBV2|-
CASRATPNYGYTF
TGTGCCAGCAGGGCAACGCCAAACTATGGCTACACCTTC
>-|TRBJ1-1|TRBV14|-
CASSQDLRSEAFF
TGTGCCAGCAGCCAAGACCTCCGGAGTGAAGCTTTCTTT
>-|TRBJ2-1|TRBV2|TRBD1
CASVRDSNEQFF
TGTGCCAGCGTCCGGGACAGCAATGAGCAGTTCTTC
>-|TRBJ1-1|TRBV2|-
CASSEELGGNTEAFF
TGTGCCAGCAGTGAGGAGTTGGGGGGAAACACTGAAGCTTTCTTT
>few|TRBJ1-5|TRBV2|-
CASSETYSNQPQHF
TGTGCCAGCAGTGAGACATATAGCAATCAGCCCCAGCATTTT
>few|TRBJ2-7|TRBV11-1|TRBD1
CASSNRDRSLREQYF
TGTGCCAGCAGCAACAGGGACAGATCTTTACGAGAGCAGTACTTC
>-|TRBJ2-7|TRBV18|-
CASSSGQLSYEQYF
TGTGCCAGCTCAAGCGGGCAGCTTTCCTACGAGCAGTACTTC
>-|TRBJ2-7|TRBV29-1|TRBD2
CSVEGGASGSEQYF
TGCAGCGTTGAGGGAGGGGCTAGCGGGAGTGAGCAGTACTTC
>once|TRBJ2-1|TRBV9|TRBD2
CASSPTSGRAIYNEQFF
TGTGCCAGCAGCCCCACTAGCGGGAGGGCCATATACAATGAGCAGTTCTTC
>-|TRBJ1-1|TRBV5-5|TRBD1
CASSSTGGPLRAFF
TGTGCCAGCAGTTCCACAGGGGGCCCCCTGCGCGCTTTCTTT
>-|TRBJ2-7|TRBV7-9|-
CASSLRSGSSYEQYF
TGTGCCAGCAGCTTAAGGAGCGGGTCCTCCTACGAGCAGTACTTC
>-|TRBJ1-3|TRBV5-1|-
CASSLCLGALCSGNTIYF
TGCGCCAGCAGCTTGTGTTTGGGGGCACTTTGTTCTGGAAACACCATATATTTT